Listed here is a single TCR beta chain. The antigen it recognizes is unknown. There are no base qualities to consult, and no much larger clone falls within one base. The record originates from a study of OX40 agonist ivuxolimab in advanced cancers. For the study in its entirety: Ivuxolimab was an agonistic, fully human IgG2 monoclonal antibody directed against OX40 (CD134), a costimulatory receptor. Peripheral TCRbeta sequencing aimed to test whether ivuxolimab altered TCR sequence diversity and caused clonal T-cell expansion. Among the approximately 50 dose-escalation patients, roughly 20 had hepatocellular carcinoma, roughly 15 melanoma, 9 renal cell carcinoma and 9 head and neck cancer. Intravenous ivuxolimab was administered to patients every 2 weeks at six dose levels: 0.01, 0.1, 0.3, 1.5, 3 and 10 mg/kg. The paper describes the monotherapy dose-escalation part (N ≈ 50 patients) of the phase I trial of ivuxolimab. Partial responses occurred in three dose-escalation patients: two with cutaneous melanoma and one with hepatocellular carcinoma. A male proportion of about 79% and a mean age of roughly 55 years, ranging from 23 to 79, were recorded for the dose-escalation cohort. Prior anti-PD-1, anti-PD-L1 or anti-CTLA-4 therapy was permitted, and checkpoint inhibitors had been received by 40% to 50% of dose-escalation patients.

To sequence the TCRbeta CDR3 region, genomic DNA was isolated from the sorted cells. TCRbeta CDR3 regions were sequenced using the immunoSEQ Assay. TCRdb stores this immuneACCESS table with in-frame sequences only. Part of the clones is absent; in the studies checked, under half of the shortfall reflects unresolved V genes, and no reason is known for the rest. A total of 100,000 to 150,000 clones appear in this sample, roughly nine tenths of them only once. The ten largest clones capture 0.9% to 1.2% of the sample. The paper as a whole reports these results and caveats: After ivuxolimab, CD8+ T cells had more expanded clones than CD4+ T cells on average. Low levels of normalized T-cell clonal expansion were also seen in some patients who did not respond. The antigen specificity of the clonally expanded peripheral T cells was not determined. Partial responders in the 0.1-3.0 mg/kg groups had among the lowest normalized peripheral clonal expansion, especially among CD8+ T cells. At doses from 0.1 to 3.0 mg/kg, clonal expansion was seen in both CD4+ and CD8+ blood T cells between baseline and week 6.

The trial excluded patients who had a history of autoimmune disease or were on systemic immunosuppression. Peripheral blood for TCR sequencing was collected from all dose cohorts at baseline, on cycle 4 day 1, and on cycle 7 day 1. Samples were obtained from an open-label, multicenter, first-in-human phase I dose-escalation trial of ivuxolimab. The trial enrolled adults with locally advanced or metastatic head and neck squamous cell, hepatocellular, melanoma or renal cell carcinoma. CD4+ and CD8+ T cells were sorted separately from peripheral blood before TCR sequencing. The receptor was derived from an adult with an advanced solid tumor such as melanoma, head and neck, liver or kidney cancer. Here the sequenced sample was CD4+ or CD8+ T cells sorted from blood, taken in a trial of the OX40 agonist ivuxolimab.

The CDR3 here reads CASSFQYREQETQYF. The DNA sequence follows: TGTGCCAGCAGCTTTCAATACAGGGAACAAGAGACCCAGTACTTC. The rearranged chain carries TRBV7-9 and TRBJ2-5, and TRBD1 may be the D gene, going by 6 matching bases. From its cysteine to its phenylalanine, the CDR3 spans 15 amino acids. Only the CDR3 region is kept as DNA, spanning 45 bases read in frame from base 1. CDR1 SEHNR and CDR2 FQNEAQ were looked up in the germline V gene (reference sequence). The V end loses 3 bases and the J end loses 2 bases, and a stretch of 13 bases separates them.